This TCR beta chain comes out of a study of blood T cell repertoires in COVID-19. Study-level information: The samples span acute and convalescent COVID-19 from the United States, Italy and Spain. From T cells, B-cell-depleted T cells, or PBMCs came the material, which was cDNA or gDNA.

Assay: immunoSEQ multiplex PCR; the TCRdb copy retains only in-frame clones and omits some. This table holds some 60,000 clones, around 87% found once. Germline V gene sequence: CDR1 GTSNPN, CDR2 SVGIG (reference sequence). There are 14 residues in the CDR3. The V end was cut by 2 bases, the J end by 7 bases, with 17 bases between. This clone came up once. The J gene is TRBJ1-2, the V gene TRBV30; D is uncertain. Specimen: peripheral blood. The source of this sequence is a man aged 65 to 79 with acute or convalescent COVID-19. CDR3 coding DNA: TGTGCCTGGAGTAAGCAGAGGGCGCTGAGTGGCTACACCTTC. It yields the protein CAWSKQRALSGYTF.